The 16 T cell receptor beta chains below were found in one sample sequenced in a study of shared clonotypes between healthy human individuals. The repertoire was sequenced with immunoSEQ multiplex PCR; TCRdb's copy has only in-frame clones and lacks some. The profile shows about 520,000 clones, around 85% of them singletons. Specimen: PBMCs. These receptors all stem from a woman between 40 and 55 years old in good health. Some clones in this sample may be carry-over from other donors' samples.

The V gene is TRBV6-6, the J gene TRBJ1-6, with 8 bases that match TRBD1. V trimming: 6 bases; J trimming: 10 bases; junction bases outside the gene matches: 5. CDR3 length equals 13 residues. The V gene's germline CDR1 is MNHNY and CDR2 SVGAGI (reference sequence). CDR3 nucleotides: TGTGCCAGCAGGACAGGGGCGGGATCACCCCTCCACTTT. It encodes CASRTGAGSPLHF.

A remark on this clone: With only one base between it and a far larger clone, this is likely a read error. Other DNA sequences of this sample code for an identical CDR3. J is TRBJ2-7 and V is TRBV28, with 10 bases that match TRBD1. The V gene end was trimmed by 5 bases and the J gene end by 6 bases; junction bases not matched to a gene: 10. Germline V gene data show CDR1 as MDHEN and CDR2 as SYDVKM. This CDR3 comprises 15 residues. DNA of the CDR3: TGTGCCAGCAGTCTAGTTGACAGGGGGCATATCGAGCAGTACTTC. This encodes CASSLVDRGHIEQYF.

V gene TRBV27 combines with J gene TRBJ2-5, with D hard to call. The DNA end is more similar to TRBJ2-7, so the J call may be wrong. CDR3 length: 13 residues. Looked up from germline, CDR1 is MNHEY and CDR2 is SMNVEV (reference sequence). The CDR3 spells CASGVGKTYEQYF. CDR3 sequence (DNA): TGTGCCAGCGGGGTGGGGAAAACCTACGAGCAGTACTTC.

Comments on this clone: A much larger clone lies one base from this, so it may be a read error. The sample has other DNA sequences that encode this CDR3 too. V is TRBV7-3 and J is TRBJ2-1; perhaps TRBD2 as D (5 bases). The CDR3 consists of 16 residues. Between the trimmed V and J ends, which lost 1 base and 5 bases, there was a span of 15 bases. Germline CDR1 SGHTA, CDR2 FQGTGA. The CDR3 region is CASSLMLAETDNEQFF. As DNA, the CDR3 is TGTGCCAGCAGCTTAATGCTAGCTGAGACGGACAATGAGCAGTTCTTC.

On this clone: A far larger clone is off by one base, so a read error is likely. The V call is TRBV30, the J call TRBJ2-3; TRBD2 matches at 7 bases. The CDR3 is made up of 15 amino acids. Germline CDR1 GTSNPN, CDR2 SVGIG (reference sequence). With V trimmed by 8 bases and J by 5 bases, 16 bases remained unmatched. The DNA of the CDR3 is TGTGCCCGGGGAGGGAGCTGGAGGGCAGTAGATACGCAGTATTTT. Protein sequence: CARGGSWRAVDTQYF.

This chain connects TRBV19 to TRBJ1-2, with TRBD1 matching 8 bases. This CDR3 region has 19 residues. Germline CDR1 is LNHDA and CDR2 is SQIVND (reference sequence). V lost 3 bases and J lost 4; bases outside the gene matches: 19. The CDR3 region is CASSMSGGRGPSAGYGYTF. CDR3 nucleotides: TGTGCCAGTAGTATGTCCGGGGGCAGGGGGCCCTCCGCCGGCTATGGCTACACCTTC.

The chain is built from TRBV7-2 and TRBJ1-1, with no clear D. Trimming stripped 1 base from V and 10 bases from J, with 10 bases between. CDR1 and CDR2 from the germline V gene are SGHTA and FQGNSA. The CDR3 has 12 amino acids. This chain's CDR3 is CASSLDSFSAFF. CDR3 DNA: TGTGCCAGCAGCTTAGATAGTTTTTCAGCTTTCTTT.

This clone has a single count. Only one base separates this from a far larger clonotype, so it likely reflects a read error. Other DNA variants within this sample encode the same CDR3. V gene TRBV7-3 combines with J gene TRBJ1-1; no clear D. V shed 9 bases and J shed 0 bases, with 11 bases lying between them. The germline V gene has CDR1 SGHTA and CDR2 FQGTGA. This CDR3 spans 13 amino acids. CDR3 DNA sequence: TGTGCCAGTAGCACCCTCGTGAACACTGAAGCTTTCTTT. Translating it yields CASSTLVNTEAFF.

This rearrangement joins TRBV19 to TRBJ2-7; D not resolved. V shed 5 bases and J shed 6 bases, with 14 bases lying between them. The CDR3 is 13 amino acids. Germline loops: CDR1 LNHDA, CDR2 SQIVND (reference sequence). CDR3 nucleotide sequence: TGTGCCAGTAGTCCGGACGTATGGACCGAGCAGTACTTC. Translating gives CASSPDVWTEQYF.

The sample holds one count of this clone. The chain carries TRBV5-6 and TRBJ1-2; D uncertain. CDR1 and CDR2 (germline): SGHDT, YYEEEE. The CDR3 contains 14 residues. V gave up 2 bases and J gave up 2 bases, with 10 bases separating them. The CDR3 DNA is TGTGCCAGCAGCTTCGTGGGGTACAACTATGGCTACACCTTC. Translating it yields CASSFVGYNYGYTF.

This chain joins TRBV7-2 and TRBJ1-1, with a possible D match to TRBD1 (5 bases). Trimming removed 2 bases at V and 3 bases at J, with 16 bases between. Germline V gene data show CDR1 as SGHTA and CDR2 as FQGNSA. CDR3 size: 16 residues. In DNA form, the CDR3 reads TGTGCCAGCAGCTTACGATACGTACGGGGGGACACTGAAGCTTTCTTT. This translates into CASSLRYVRGDTEAFF.

The chain uses TRBV27 and TRBJ2-7; D uncertain. The CDR3 runs 13 residues. V was trimmed by 3 bases and J by 6 bases, leaving 12 bases between them. Germline V gene lookup returns CDR1 MNHEY and CDR2 SMNVEV (reference sequence). The CDR3 DNA reads as TGTGCCAGCAGTTTTGGGGTATCTACCGAGCAGTACTTC. This translates into CASSFGVSTEQYF.

About this clone: One base away lies a much larger clone, so this may be a sequencing read error. Other DNA sequences of this sample code for an identical CDR3. This rearrangement joins TRBV13 to TRBJ2-3, with D hard to call. CDR1 PRHDT and CDR2 FYEKMQ come from the germline V gene (reference sequence). The germline V and J ends were trimmed by 1 base and 1 base, with 15 bases remaining between them. The CDR3 has 17 amino acids. The DNA for the CDR3 is TGTGCCAGCAGCTTAGTGGTCGCTGCAGCACGCACAGATACGCAGTATTTT. Amino acid sequence: CASSLVVAAARTDTQYF.

The chain combines TRBV5-1 with TRBJ2-7; D is perhaps TRBD2 (6 bases). The CDR3 is made up of 15 amino acids. V gave up 4 bases and J gave up 3 bases, with 17 bases separating them. The germline gives CDR1 SGHRS, CDR2 YFSETQ. The CDR3 DNA follows: TGCGCCAGCAGCCCGGGACTGAGTGGAATCTACGAGCAGTACTTC. Translated, it gives CASSPGLSGIYEQYF.

A note on this clone: A far larger clone lies a single base away; this is likely a read error. V is TRBV9 and J is TRBJ2-7, with TRBD1 as a possible D gene (7 bases). The CDR3 covers 13 residues. Germline CDR1 reads SGDLS; CDR2 reads YYNGEE. This CDR3 reads CAGSVGGGGEQYF. The CDR3, as DNA: TGTGCCGGCAGCGTAGGAGGGGGCGGCGAGCAGTACTTC.

The V gene is TRBV28, the J gene TRBJ2-5; tentative D call: TRBD1 (5 bases). The germline V and J ends were trimmed by 3 bases and 1 base, with 12 bases remaining between them. Germline lookup yields CDR1 MDHEN and CDR2 SYDVKM. The CDR3 contains 15 residues. CDR3 nucleotide sequence: TGTGCCAGCAGTTTTAGGGGCAGCGTCCAAGAGACCCAGTACTTC. It is translated as CASSFRGSVQETQYF.